The 29 T cell receptor beta chains presented below share a single source sample, sequenced in a study of regulatory T cells in long-lasting Graves disease. Arm-PCR with iRepertoire HTBI primers amplified the CDR3 regions for these TCR beta libraries. A single record per CDR3 protein comes from TCRdb applying MiXCR to the multiplex PCR reads. The sample lists approximately 350,000 distinct CDR3 sequences, 12% occurring once. Time point described: newly diagnosed GD, antithyroid drugs for less than 3 months. The TCR library was made from RNA extracted from PBMCs. These data were also filed under a second study, of T cells in Graves' hyperthyroidism and ophthalmopathy.

The source material was peripheral blood mononuclear cells (PBMCs), sampled at new diagnosis, from a patient treated with antithyroid drugs. These receptors were obtained from a young woman with Graves disease.

This clonotype occurred many times. The chain couples TRBV9 to TRBJ2-1; 8 nucleotides align to TRBD2. Germline-derived CDR1 and CDR2 are SGDLS and YYNGEE. Trimming at V came to 1 base and at J to 2 bases, leaving 8 bases not matched to a gene. This CDR3 region has 17 residues. The CDR3 is CASSVPNHSGTYNEQFF. The CDR3 nucleotides read TGTGCCAGCAGCGTACCCAACCATAGCGGGACCTACAATGAGCAGTTCTTC.

As concerns this clonotype: This may arise from a read error, as a much more abundant clone is one base away. The V call is TRBV12-3 or TRBV12-4, the J call TRBJ2-1, with D possibly TRBD2 on 6 matching bases. The CDR3 covers 14 residues. Written as DNA, the CDR3 is TGTGCCAGCAGTTTATGGGGGGAAGAGAATGAGCAGTCCTTC. Translated: CASSLWGEENEQSF.

This clonotype was seen repeatedly, ten times or more. The V gene is TRBV7-9, the J gene TRBJ2-5; D not resolved. The CDR3 is 15 residues long. V was shortened by 1 base and J by 0 bases, with 9 bases between the two germline ends. Germline values: CDR1 SEHNR, CDR2 FQNEAQ (reference sequence). The CDR3 region has the DNA TGTGCCAGCAGCTTAGAGTACAGAGACCAAGAGACCCAGTACTTC. Encoded protein: CASSLEYRDQETQYF.

This clonotype was seen ten or more times. J is TRBJ2-7 and V is TRBV28, with D possibly TRBD2 on 6 matching bases. This CDR3 spans 15 amino acids. CDR1 is MDHEN and CDR2 is SYDVKM in the germline V gene. The V end was cut by 7 bases, the J end by 5 bases, with 21 bases between. CDR3 sequence reads: CASTNPGVPTDEQYF. The CDR3 region has the DNA TGTGCCAGCACCAATCCGGGGGTTCCTACTGACGAGCAGTACTTC.

This clonotype was seen many times. J is TRBJ1-1 and V is TRBV7-9; no clear D. Trimming removed 5 bases from V and 10 bases from J, with 17 bases in between. Germline values: CDR1 SEHNR, CDR2 FQNEAQ (reference sequence). CDR3 length equals 13 residues. CDR3 in amino acids: CASSLLSEEAAFF. CDR3 in DNA: TGTGCCAGCAGCCTTTTATCGGAGGAGGCAGCTTTCTTT.

This clonotype was counted many times. The chain combines TRBV20-1 with TRBJ2-3, with D possibly TRBD1 on 6 matching bases. V gave up 0 bases and J gave up 7 bases, with 11 bases separating them. The length of the CDR3 is 13 residues. CDR1 and CDR2 from the germline V gene are DFQATT and SNEGSKA (reference sequence). The CDR3 DNA is TGCAGTGCTAGAGAGACAGGAATTTATACGCAGTATTTT. Translated: CSARETGIYTQYF.

The chain is built from TRBV5-1 and TRBJ2-1, with 9 bases identical to TRBD2. J was trimmed by 4 bases and V by 1 base; bases with no gene match: 3. Germline V CDR1 and CDR2: SGHRS, YFSETQ. The length of the CDR3 is 15 residues. CDR3 sequence (DNA): TGCGCCAGCAGCTTGTCTAGCGGGATATACAATGAGCAGTTCTTC. It translates to CASSLSSGIYNEQFF.

This clonotype has only a few counts. J is TRBJ2-7 and V is TRBV28, with D possibly TRBD2 on 6 matching bases. This CDR3 has 18 residues. Germline V gives CDR1 MDHEN, CDR2 SYDVKM. Trimming pared 4 bases from V and 0 bases from J, leaving 22 bases between. CDR3 amino acids: CASSSPRGSGLSSYEQYF. Written as DNA, the CDR3 is TGTGCCAGCAGTTCCCCGCGAGGAAGCGGGCTGAGCTCCTACGAGCAGTACTTC.

This clonotype appeared a few times. V gene TRBV28 combines with J gene TRBJ2-7, with D tentatively TRBD1 or TRBD2 (5 bases each). CDR1 is MDHEN and CDR2 is SYDVKM in the germline V gene. The germline V and J ends were trimmed by 7 bases and 1 base, with 20 bases remaining between them. The CDR3 runs 16 residues. Written as DNA, the CDR3 is TGTGCCAGCACCTCCCGGGTTCGGGGCCGATCCTACGAGCAGTACTTC. Protein: CASTSRVRGRSYEQYF.

This chain connects TRBV29-1 to TRBJ1-2; possible D gene TRBD1, 5 bases. Germline CDR1 reads SQVTM; CDR2 reads ANQGSEA. This CDR3 is 15 amino acids long. V lost 6 bases and J 8 bases, leaving 25 bases between the germline ends. CDR3 region: CSVEAVGRDGGGYTF. The DNA for the CDR3 is TGCAGCGTGGAGGCAGTAGGCAGGGACGGAGGAGGCTACACCTTC.

This chain uses TRBV11-2 with TRBJ2-1, with 13 nucleotides matching TRBD2. The CDR3 runs 16 residues. Germline V gene lookup returns CDR1 SGHAT and CDR2 FQNNGV. V dropped 2 bases and J dropped 9; count of bases not matched to a gene: 7. CDR3 region: CASSLLPGLAGTEQFF. The CDR3 DNA follows: TGTGCCAGCAGCTTACTTCCGGGACTAGCGGGGACTGAGCAGTTCTTC.

This clonotype was observed at least ten times. The chain carries TRBV6-1 and TRBJ2-7; 8 bases are shared with TRBD2. The CDR3 consists of 15 residues. CDR1 MNHNS and CDR2 SASEGT come from the germline V gene. Unmatched junction bases numbered 10, after V lost 5 bases and J lost 4 bases. CDR3 sequence reads: CASSTERETYYEQYF. In nucleotides, the CDR3 is TGTGCCAGCAGTACCGAGCGGGAGACCTATTACGAGCAGTACTTC.

This clonotype was detected ten times or more. This chain uses TRBV20-1 with TRBJ1-2, with D perhaps matching TRBD1 (5 bases). The CDR3 totals 11 residues. Looked up from germline, CDR1 is DFQATT and CDR2 is SNEGSKA (reference sequence). V was cut by 4 bases and J by 5 bases, with 8 bases left in between. CDR3 DNA sequence: TGCAGTGCTACAGGGATTTATGGCTACACCTTC. Translated, it gives CSATGIYGYTF.

This clonotype has at least ten counts. The CDR3 coding sequence is TGTGCCACCAGTGATTTGACAGGGCTAGGGTTAGAGACCCAGTACTTC. Protein sequence: CATSDLTGLGLETQYF. The chain combines TRBV24-1 with TRBJ2-5, with D possibly matching TRBD1 (6 bases). V gave up 0 bases and J gave up 4 bases, with 14 bases separating them. The CDR3 extends over 16 amino acids. Germline CDR1 reads KGHDR; CDR2 reads SFDVKD.

This clonotype was counted at least ten times. The chain combines TRBV20-1 with TRBJ2-5; a possible D gene is TRBD2 (6 bases). V shed 6 bases and J shed 3 bases, with 17 bases lying between them. The CDR3 is 14 amino acids. Germline loops: CDR1 DFQATT, CDR2 SNEGSKA (reference sequence). CDR3 nucleotides: TGCAGTGCCGTACTCGGGACGGGAGAAGAGACCCAGTACTTC. Its translation: CSAVLGTGEETQYF.

This clonotype was seen many times. The gene calls are TRBV13 and TRBJ2-3; possible D gene TRBD2, 5 bases. CDR3 length: 14 amino acids. Between the trimmed V and J ends, which lost 3 bases and 3 bases, there was a span of 10 bases. Germline loops: CDR1 PRHDT, CDR2 FYEKMQ (reference sequence). CDR3: CASSFLAATDTQYF. The DNA of the CDR3 is TGTGCCAGCAGCTTCCTAGCCGCAACAGATACGCAGTATTTT.

This clonotype was observed many times. The CDR3 protein is CAWSVTSGTDTQYF. The CDR3 DNA follows: TGTGCCTGGAGTGTTACTAGCGGCACAGATACGCAGTATTTT. The rearrangement links TRBV30 to TRBJ2-3; TRBD2 matches at 7 bases. The trim removed 0 bases at V and 1 base at J, leaving 1 base unmatched. Germline V gene sequence: CDR1 GTSNPN, CDR2 SVGIG (reference sequence). CDR3 length: 14 residues.

The table lists this clonotype with many counts. The rearrangement joins TRBV12-3 or TRBV12-4 to TRBJ2-1; D gene ambiguous. The J call may be faulty, since TRBJ2-5 better matches the DNA end. The CDR3 runs 16 residues. In DNA, the CDR3 is TGTGCCAGCAGCTCGCTCTTGGGTTCAGACCGGGAGACCCAGTACTTC. Translation gives CASSSLLGSDRETQYF.

This clonotype was found many times. The chain uses TRBV20-1 and TRBJ1-4, with D perhaps TRBD1 (6 bases). V lost 2 bases to trimming and J lost 5 bases, with 15 bases between them. There are 15 residues in the CDR3. The germline gives CDR1 DFQATT, CDR2 SNEGSKA (reference sequence). DNA for the CDR3: TGCAGTGCTAGACCTCCCGGGACACCGAATGAAAAACTGTTTTTT. Its translation is CSARPPGTPNEKLFF.

This clonotype has ten or more counts. This chain's CDR3 is CASSFLAQTGELFF. For the CDR3, the DNA is TGCGCCAGCAGCTTCCTAGCGCAGACCGGGGAGCTGTTTTTT. The chain recombines TRBV5-1 with TRBJ2-2, with a weak D call TRBD2 (6 bases). The ends were cut back, 2 bases at V and 5 bases at J, with 10 bases in the middle. Germline loops: CDR1 SGHRS, CDR2 YFSETQ. The CDR3 totals 14 residues.

This clonotype was recorded many times. The V and J genes are TRBV27 and TRBJ1-2, with D possibly TRBD1 on 5 matching bases. Germline CDR1 is MNHEY and CDR2 is SMNVEV (reference sequence). Trimming took off 7 bases at V and 8 bases at J, with 14 bases between the two ends. The CDR3 totals 12 residues. DNA of the CDR3: TGTGCCAGCATCGGGACGGACCTGGGCTACACCTTC. It specifies CASIGTDLGYTF.

This clonotype came up a few times. The chain is built from TRBV14 and TRBJ1-6, with a weak D call TRBD1 (5 bases). The ends were cut back, 1 base at V and 1 base at J, with 5 bases in the middle. Looked up from germline, CDR1 is SGHDN and CDR2 is FVKESK. This CDR3 has 15 amino acids. The CDR3 coding sequence is TGTGCCAGCAGCCAAGGACAGTCCTATAATTCACCCCTCCACTTT. It encodes CASSQGQSYNSPLHF. Together with reference TRBV14 and TRBJ1-6, the CDR3 gives the full variable domain: EAGVTQFPSHSVIEKGQTVTLRCDPISGHDNLYWYRRVMGKEIKFLLHFVKESKQDESGMPNNRFLAERTGGTYSTLKVQPAELEDSGVYFCASSQGQSYNSPLHFGNGTRLTVT.

On this clonotype: A much larger clone is a single base away; this may be a read error. CDR3 residues: CASSYSGRGARNTEAFF. In DNA, the CDR3 is TGTGCCAGCAGTTACTCAGGCCGGGGGGCCAGGAACACTGAAGCTTTCTTT. This chain links TRBV6-9 with TRBJ1-1, with a tentative D call TRBD1 (6 bases). CDR1 MNHGY and CDR2 SVAAGI come from the germline V gene. V gave up 3 bases and J gave up 1 base, with 18 bases separating them. The CDR3 runs 17 residues.

This clonotype has a count of ten or more. This sequence joins TRBV28 and TRBJ2-1, with 8 bases lining up with TRBD1. The CDR3 loop spans 12 amino acids. The V segment lost 4 bases and the J segment 9 bases; nucleotides outside the gene matches: 2. Germline V lookup: CDR1 MDHEN, CDR2 SYDVKM. The CDR3 here is CASSSDRGEQFF. The CDR3 DNA is TGTGCCAGCAGTTCAGACAGGGGTGAGCAGTTCTTC.

The rearrangement joins TRBV6-5 to TRBJ2-3; 12 nucleotides match TRBD2. J gave up 0 bases and V 0 bases, and 4 bases lay outside the gene matches. Germline values: CDR1 MNHEY, CDR2 SVGAGI. The CDR3 is made up of 18 amino acids. CDR3 sequence reads: CASSYSRTSGDSTDTQYF. In nucleotides, the CDR3 is TGTGCCAGCAGTTACTCGAGGACTAGCGGGGATAGCACAGATACGCAGTATTTT.

This clonotype has only a few counts. V usage is TRBV12-3 or TRBV12-4 and J usage is TRBJ2-7; unclear D gene. V lost 2 bases to trimming and J lost 7 bases, with 6 bases between them. This CDR3 is 11 amino acids long. In DNA, the CDR3 is TGTGCCAGCAGTTTATATCGGGAGCAGTACTTC. It is translated as CASSLYREQYF.

This clonotype was seen at least ten times. The chain carries TRBV28 and TRBJ2-2; D call uncertain. The CDR3 runs to 13 residues. The V gene lost 8 bases and the J gene lost 4 bases, with 11 bases spanning the gap. Germline V gene data show CDR1 as MDHEN and CDR2 as SYDVKM. CDR3 nucleotides: TGTGCCAGCGACCTTCCGGGCACCGGGGAGCTGTTTTTT. Protein product: CASDLPGTGELFF.

This clonotype was counted many times. The gene calls are TRBV2 and TRBJ2-2, with 13 bases aligning to TRBD2. Germline assignment: CDR1 SNHLY and CDR2 FYNNEI. The V segment lost 5 bases and the J segment 0 bases; nucleotides outside the gene matches: 3. The CDR3 totals 17 residues. In nucleotides, the CDR3 is TGTGCCAGCAGTAGACTAGCGGGGGGCGCGAACACCGGGGAGCTGTTTTTT. This gives the protein CASSRLAGGANTGELFF. Drawing the rest from reference TRBV2 and TRBJ2-2, the complete variable domain is EPEVTQTPSHQVTQMGQEVILRCVPISNHLYFYWYRQILGQKVEFLVSFYNNEISEKSEIFDDQFSVERPDGSNFTLKIRSTKLEDSAMYFCASSRLAGGANTGELFFGEGSRLTVL.

This clonotype was recorded many times. This rearrangement joins TRBV18 to TRBJ2-1; 9 bases line up with TRBD2. This CDR3 comprises 13 residues. Germline trimming cut 6 bases from V and 8 bases from J; bases unmatched to any gene: 5. Germline CDR1 and CDR2: KGHSH and LQKENI. Here the CDR3 reads CASSRLAGDEQFF. CDR3 DNA sequence: TGTGCCAGCTCCCGCTTAGCGGGGGATGAGCAGTTCTTC.